The next 32 T cell receptor beta chains were all read from a single sample in a study of beta chain features in type 1 diabetes. No antigen has been identified for these receptors. General study results and limits: Among all four CD4+ subsets, Type 1 diabetes patients had TCRB CDR3s that were moderately but significantly shorter.

Every bit of the isolated RNA underwent reverse transcription, so sequencing read expressed TCRB transcripts. This table comes from immunoSEQ multiplex PCR, and its TCRdb copy is limited to in-frame clones, with some not included. The table lists around 250,000 clones, around 14% of them singletons, with around 0.019% in the top ten. The source material was naive CD4+ T cells from blood. Source of these receptors: a man younger than 40 with type 1 diabetes.

J is TRBJ2-6 and V is TRBV11-3; TRBD1 is a possible D gene (6 bases). Trimming pared 5 bases from V and 5 bases from J, leaving 19 bases between. The germline V gene has CDR1 SGHNT and CDR2 YENEEA. CDR3 length: 17 amino acids. CDR3 region: CASSTGTPTVWANVLTF. CDR3 DNA sequence: TGTGCCAGCAGCACCGGGACACCTACCGTCTGGGCCAACGTCCTGACTTTC.

This rearrangement joins TRBV19 to TRBJ2-1; 9 bases agree with TRBD1. CDR1 and CDR2 (germline): LNHDA, SQIVND (reference sequence). The V segment lost 1 base and the J segment 4 bases; nucleotides outside the gene matches: 5. The CDR3 loop spans 16 amino acids. This CDR3 is CASSIGGTGRYNEQFF. CDR3 DNA sequence: TGTGCCAGTAGTATAGGGGGGACAGGGAGGTACAATGAGCAGTTCTTC.

The V call is TRBV5-4, the J call TRBJ2-3, with 8 bases matching TRBD2. J gave up 3 bases and V 3 bases, and 6 bases lay outside the gene matches. Germline V gives CDR1 SGHNT, CDR2 YYREEE (reference sequence). The CDR3 spans 15 residues. The CDR3: CASSSSGGRTDTQYF. CDR3 in DNA: TGTGCCAGCAGCTCCAGCGGGGGAAGGACAGATACGCAGTATTTT.

V gene TRBV11-2 combines with J gene TRBJ1-2; 10 nucleotides line up with TRBD1. J was trimmed by 6 bases and V by 5 bases; bases with no gene match: 12. Germline CDR1 and CDR2: SGHAT and FQNNGV. The CDR3 length is 16 residues. The chain's CDR3 is CASSKLPGQGSHGYTF. The CDR3 nucleotides read TGTGCCAGCAGCAAACTACCGGGACAGGGGAGCCATGGCTACACCTTC. Supplemented by reference TRBV11-2 and TRBJ1-2, the full variable domain reads EAGVAQSPRYKIIEKRQSVAFWCNPISGHATLYWYQQILGQGPKLLIQFQNNGVVDDSQLPKDRFSAERLKGVDSTLKIQPAKLEDSAVYLCASSKLPGQGSHGYTFGSGTRLTVV.

V usage is TRBV7-8 and J usage is TRBJ2-1; TRBD2 matches 11 bases. The CDR3 consists of 16 residues. With V trimmed by 8 bases and J by 0 bases, 6 bases remained unmatched. CDR1 SGHVS and CDR2 FQNEAQ come from the germline V gene. CDR3 DNA sequence: TGTGCCAGCTTCTTAGCGGGGGGGACCTCCTACAATGAGCAGTTCTTC. Translation: CASFLAGGTSYNEQFF.

This clone has just a few counts. The gene calls are TRBV29-1 and TRBJ1-5; possible D gene TRBD1, 5 bases. This CDR3 region has 14 residues. Per germline, CDR1 SQVTM and CDR2 ANQGSEA. V lost 6 bases to trimming and J lost 5 bases, with 17 bases between them. CDR3 residues: CSVAQGALDQPQHF. The CDR3 DNA is TGCAGCGTCGCTCAAGGGGCTTTGGATCAGCCCCAGCATTTT.

Comments on this clone: Other DNA sequences from this sample encode an identical CDR3 as well. The chain carries TRBV9 and TRBJ1-5; D uncertain. The ends were cut back, 0 bases at V and 2 bases at J, with 6 bases in the middle. CDR1 SGDLS and CDR2 YYNGEE come from the germline V gene. The CDR3 is 14 amino acids. Here the CDR3 DNA reads TGTGCCAGCAGCGTAGGGCAGGGCAATCAGCCCCAGCATTTT. Residues: CASSVGQGNQPQHF.

This clone was counted only a few times. The chain uses TRBV7-2 and TRBJ2-3, with 8 bases lining up with TRBD2. Germline assignment: CDR1 SGHTA and CDR2 FQGNSA. J was trimmed by 5 bases and V by 1 base; bases with no gene match: 8. The CDR3 contains 16 residues. The DNA of the CDR3 is TGTGCCAGCAGCTTAGATTGGAGCGGGGGACTAGATACGCAGTATTTT. Its translation: CASSLDWSGGLDTQYF.

This chain links TRBV15 with TRBJ2-7, with a tentative D call TRBD2 (6 bases). Trimming shortened V by 0 bases and J by 7 bases, and 13 bases separated the two germline ends. The CDR3 runs 14 residues. Germline V gives CDR1 LNHNV, CDR2 YYDKDF (reference sequence). Here the CDR3 reads CATSRERLALEQYF. CDR3 bases: TGTGCCACCAGCAGAGAAAGGCTAGCGTTGGAGCAGTACTTC.

This clone was picked up a small number of times. The chain joins TRBV28 to TRBJ2-1; 12 bases are shared with TRBD2. The germline gives CDR1 MDHEN, CDR2 SYDVKM. CDR3 length: 15 residues. V was clipped by 6 bases and J by 4 bases; unmatched bases: 4. The CDR3 is CASRLTSGRYNEQFF. DNA of the CDR3: TGTGCCAGCAGATTAACTAGCGGGAGGTACAATGAGCAGTTCTTC.

In this sample, this clone turned up a few times. This chain connects TRBV7-9 to TRBJ2-2; 8 nucleotides match TRBD1. The V segment lost 5 bases and the J segment 0 bases; nucleotides outside the gene matches: 5. The CDR3 spans 16 residues. Germline values: CDR1 SEHNR, CDR2 FQNEAQ (reference sequence). In DNA form, the CDR3 reads TGTGCCAGCAGCAGGACAGGGACCGCGAACACCGGGGAGCTGTTTTTT. It translates to CASSRTGTANTGELFF.

The sample holds a few counts of this clone. This chain joins TRBV30 and TRBJ2-2; maybe TRBD2 (6 bases). Trimming shortened V by 2 bases and J by 5 bases, and 9 bases separated the two germline ends. CDR3 length: 13 residues. Germline-derived CDR1 and CDR2 are GTSNPN and SVGIG (reference sequence). CDR3 in DNA: TGTGCCTGGAGTCCGGGGGAGACCGGGGAGCTGTTTTTT. The encoded protein is CAWSPGETGELFF.

The chain joins TRBV30 to TRBJ1-1; D may be TRBD1 (5 bases). The CDR3 spans 15 residues. V was pared by 5 bases and J by 1 base, with 17 bases between. Per germline, CDR1 GTSNPN and CDR2 SVGIG (reference sequence). The CDR3 nucleotides are TGTGCCTGGCTAATCCAGGGACTGAGGAACACTGAAGCTTTCTTT. Amino acids: CAWLIQGLRNTEAFF.

This clone came up a few times. V usage is TRBV6-6 and J usage is TRBJ2-7; the D gene is possibly TRBD1 (5 bases). The CDR3 runs to 15 residues. Looked up from germline, CDR1 is MNHNY and CDR2 is SVGAGI (reference sequence). Deletions cut 8 bases from V and 3 bases from J, with 20 bases between. CDR3 amino acids: CASARKDTAFYEQYF. In DNA, the CDR3 is TGTGCCAGCGCCCGAAAGGACACGGCTTTCTACGAGCAGTACTTC.

The chain links TRBV30 to TRBJ1-1, with 11 bases lining up with TRBD1. Germline V lookup: CDR1 GTSNPN, CDR2 SVGIG (reference sequence). Unmatched junction bases numbered 4, after V lost 5 bases and J lost 5 bases. CDR3 length equals 13 residues. The CDR3 DNA reads as TGTGCCTGGGGGGGACAGGGGGGTACTGAAGCTTTCTTT. Its translation is CAWGGQGGTEAFF.

This chain links TRBV7-2 with TRBJ2-7; TRBD1 matches 9 bases. V was clipped by 5 bases and J by 3 bases; unmatched bases: 8. From germline, CDR1 is SGHTA and CDR2 FQGNSA. This CDR3 spans 15 amino acids. The CDR3: CASSLTTGGGYEQYF. The CDR3 DNA follows: TGTGCCAGCAGCCTGACGACAGGGGGAGGCTACGAGCAGTACTTC.

This clone was detected only a few times. The chain joins TRBV11-3 to TRBJ1-6; no firm D call. This CDR3 has 15 amino acids. Germline CDR1 is SGHNT and CDR2 is YENEEA. Trimming cost V 4 bases and J 0 bases, with 7 bases left between them. The DNA for the CDR3 is TGTGCCAGCAGCTCAGAGAGCTCCTATAATTCACCCCTCCACTTT. Its translation: CASSSESSYNSPLHF.

This clone was found a few times. This rearrangement joins TRBV21-1 to TRBJ1-5; the table's D call, TRBD1, has no DNA check behind it. TRBV21-1 is annotated as a pseudogene. The CDR3 runs 14 residues. The CDR3 loop reads CAGVWTPIDQPQHF. CDR3 coding DNA: TGTGCCGGCGTCTGGACACCGATCGATCAGCCCCAGCATTTT.

The chain uses TRBV4-1 and TRBJ2-5, with a tentative D call TRBD1 (5 bases). Trimming left V 7 bases short and J 2 bases short, with 17 bases between. The length of the CDR3 is 15 residues. CDR1 is MGHRA, CDR2 YSYEKL, per germline. The CDR3, as DNA: TGCGCCAGCACTCTTGGGGCAGGGCCACAAGAGACCCAGTACTTC. Its protein is CASTLGAGPQETQYF.

The CDR3 spells CASSLPGYEQYF. The DNA for the CDR3 is TGCGCCAGCAGCTTGCCGGGCTACGAGCAGTACTTC. The rearrangement uses TRBV5-1 and TRBJ2-7; D is undetermined. The CDR3 spans 12 residues. With 1 base removed from V and 3 bases from J, the gap between germline ends came to 5 bases. Germline values: CDR1 SGHRS, CDR2 YFSETQ.

As DNA, the CDR3 is TGTGCCAGCTCACCCGGGACAGGGCCGAACACTGAAGCTTTCTTT. Amino acid sequence: CASSPGTGPNTEAFF. This chain links TRBV18 with TRBJ1-1; 9 bases agree with TRBD1. This CDR3 has 15 residues. Germline V gene sequence: CDR1 KGHSH, CDR2 LQKENI. V shed 3 bases and J 1 base; nucleotides not matched to a gene: 3. The complete variable domain, with remaining parts taken from reference TRBV18 and TRBJ1-1, reads NAGVMQNPRHLVRRRGQEARLRCSPMKGHSHVYWYRQLPEEGLKFMVYLQKENIIDESGMPKERFSAEFPKEGPSILRIQQVVRGDSAAYFCASSPGTGPNTEAFFGQGTRLTVV.

V and J are TRBV14 and TRBJ2-3; no reliable D call. Trimming shortened V by 0 bases and J by 4 bases, and 11 bases separated the two germline ends. The CDR3 contains 15 residues. Looked up from germline, CDR1 is SGHDN and CDR2 is FVKESK. The CDR3 DNA is TGTGCCAGCAGCCAAGACAGGTTTTACGCAGATACGCAGTATTTT. Encoded protein: CASSQDRFYADTQYF.

This clone was seen a handful of times. The chain uses TRBV30 and TRBJ1-4; D gene uncertain. V was cut by 4 bases and J by 8 bases, with 11 bases left in between. Germline V gene lookup returns CDR1 GTSNPN and CDR2 SVGIG (reference sequence). The CDR3 loop spans 12 amino acids. This CDR3 reads CAWISREEKLFF. CDR3 coding DNA: TGTGCCTGGATATCACGGGAGGAAAAACTGTTTTTT.

The V call is TRBV6-5, the J call TRBJ2-7; TRBD2 is a possible D gene (6 bases). The CDR3 is 14 amino acids. V was pared by 5 bases and J by 3 bases, with 14 bases between. CDR1 and CDR2 from the germline V gene are MNHEY and SVGAGI. The CDR3 reads CASSQTSHNYEQYF. CDR3 bases: TGTGCCAGCAGTCAGACTAGTCATAACTACGAGCAGTACTTC.

The rearrangement links TRBV30 to TRBJ2-3; D is possibly TRBD2 (6 bases). Deletions cut 8 bases from V and 0 bases from J, with 9 bases between. The CDR3 is 12 residues long. CDR1 is GTSNPN and CDR2 is SVGIG in the germline V gene (reference sequence). The CDR3 spells CARGLSTDTQYF. CDR3 in DNA: TGTGCCCGAGGACTAAGCACAGATACGCAGTATTTT.

This clone has only a few counts. CDR3 residues: CATTSANTGELFF. The CDR3 DNA is TGTGCCACTACTAGCGCGAACACCGGGGAGCTGTTTTTT. The chain uses TRBV7-2 and TRBJ2-2; TRBD2 agrees at 7 bases. CDR3 length: 13 residues. The trim removed 10 bases at V and 0 bases at J, leaving 2 bases unmatched. Germline V gene lookup returns CDR1 SGHTA and CDR2 FQGNSA.

This clone was observed a few times. The chain links TRBV5-4 to TRBJ1-1; 7 bases match TRBD1. Germline CDR1 reads SGHNT; CDR2 reads YYREEE (reference sequence). This CDR3 is built from 14 residues. Trimming cost V 4 bases and J 1 base; bases outside gene matches: 4. The CDR3 region has the DNA TGTGCCAGCAGCGTGGGACAGCAGAACACTGAAGCTTTCTTT. Translating it yields CASSVGQQNTEAFF.

This chain's CDR3 is CAISGLARDTQYF. The CDR3 DNA follows: TGTGCCATCAGTGGATTAGCGAGGGATACGCAGTATTTT. This chain connects TRBV10-3 to TRBJ2-3, with D tentatively TRBD2 (5 bases). Germline V gene sequence: CDR1 ENHRY, CDR2 SYGVKD. V lost 4 bases and J 6 bases, leaving 11 bases between the germline ends. This CDR3 has 13 residues.

This clone was picked up one time. The CDR3 loop is CASSPGTASYEQYF. For the CDR3, the DNA is TGCGCCAGCAGCCCTGGGACAGCGTCCTACGAGCAGTACTTC. The chain uses TRBV5-1 and TRBJ2-7, with 7 bases aligning to TRBD1. Unmatched junction bases numbered 5, after V lost 4 bases and J lost 1 base. CDR3 length equals 14 residues. Germline CDR1 SGHRS, CDR2 YFSETQ.

V usage is TRBV9 and J usage is TRBJ1-1; maybe TRBD1 (5 bases). Trimming took 4 bases from V and 1 from J, leaving 14 bases between them. CDR1 SGDLS and CDR2 YYNGEE come from the germline V gene. This CDR3 spans 15 amino acids. The DNA for the CDR3 is TGTGCCAGCAGCTTGGACCCGGGGGGGAACACTGAAGCTTTCTTT. It encodes CASSLDPGGNTEAFF.

CDR3 loop: CASSSQGIAPYEQYF. As DNA, the CDR3 is TGTGCCAGCAGCTCACAGGGCATCGCGCCCTACGAGCAGTACTTC. The chain couples TRBV5-4 to TRBJ2-7; weak D call: TRBD1 (6 bases). Germline V gene data show CDR1 as SGHNT and CDR2 as YYREEE (reference sequence). The CDR3 totals 15 residues. Trimming pared 3 bases from V and 2 bases from J, leaving 15 bases between. Supplemented by reference TRBV5-4 and TRBJ2-7, the full variable domain reads ETGVTQSPTHLIKTRGQQVTLRCSSQSGHNTVSWYQQALGQGPQFIFQYYREEENGRGNFPPRFSGLQFPNYSSELNVNALELDDSALYLCASSSQGIAPYEQYFGPGTRLTVT.

This clone was counted once. The chain combines TRBV11-2 with TRBJ2-1; maybe TRBD2 (7 bases). Trimming left V 10 bases short and J 7 bases short, with 17 bases between. The CDR3 totals 13 residues. The germline V gene encodes CDR1 SGHAT and CDR2 FQNNGV. CDR3 residues: CATGGGLGNEQFF. CDR3 coding DNA: TGTGCCACTGGGGGGGGGCTAGGTAATGAGCAGTTCTTC.